One TCR beta chain is described in this entry. The antigen is undetermined. Sequenced by immunoSEQ multiplex PCR; TCRdb stores in-frame clones only, minus some. The sample lists under 40,000 clones; 71% were seen once. This specimen comes from a study of STAT5B mutations in CD4+ large granular lymphocyte leukemia. Notes on the study in general: TRBV06-family usage was enriched in top patient clones (8/27) versus controls (2/35).

The CDR3 has 12 amino acids. CDR1 and CDR2 from the germline V gene are SEHNR and FQNEAQ (reference sequence). The V and J ends lost 4 bases and 16 bases respectively, with 17 bases between them. The chain carries TRBV7-9 and TRBJ2-1; D perhaps matches TRBD1 (6 bases). This sequence originates from a human donor in good health. Sequenced: CD4+ T cells from blood buffy coats. CDR3 amino acids: CASSSGPGQLFF. The CDR3 nucleotides read TGTGCCAGCAGCTCCGGGCCGGGACAACTCTTCTTC.